These 10 T cell receptor beta chains were all obtained from the same sample, sequenced in a study of control samples from healthy donors and cancer patients. The protocol was immunoSEQ multiplex PCR, while the TCRdb copy is restricted to in-frame clones and leaves out a portion. The sample has about 88,000 clones, over 90% seen once; the top ten hold about 8.8%. Material: blood. These TCRs come from a man aged 18 to 29 in good health.

The chain joins TRBV5-6 to TRBJ1-3; 10 positions agree with TRBD1. V lost 1 base, J lost 12 bases, and 7 bases stayed unmatched. In germline, CDR1 is SGHDT, CDR2 YYEEEE. There are 14 residues in the CDR3. The CDR3 DNA is TGTGCCAGCAGCTTGATTGGGACAGGGGATATCATATATTTT. The encoded protein is CASSLIGTGDIIYF.

V and J are TRBV13 and TRBJ1-2, with D perhaps matching TRBD1 (5 bases). Per the germline V gene, CDR1 is PRHDT and CDR2 is FYEKMQ (reference sequence). Trimming left V 2 bases short and J 8 bases short, with 15 bases between. This CDR3 contains 14 residues. The CDR3 loop reads CASSLSREFRGYTF. The CDR3 DNA reads as TGTGCCAGCAGCTTATCCAGGGAGTTCCGGGGCTACACCTTC.

This clone has just one count. The V and J genes are TRBV5-1 and TRBJ2-7, with 14 bases lining up with TRBD2. The CDR3 consists of 16 residues. J lost 1 base, V lost 5 bases, and 5 bases had no gene match. Germline V gene lookup returns CDR1 SGHRS and CDR2 YFSETQ. CDR3 in amino acids: CASSQGTSGSSYEQYF. DNA for the CDR3: TGCGCCAGCAGTCAAGGGACTAGCGGGAGTTCCTACGAGCAGTACTTC.

This chain uses TRBV7-2 with TRBJ1-1; D remains unclear. The CDR3 is 14 residues long. V gave up 0 bases and J gave up 0 bases, with 5 bases separating them. CDR1 is SGHTA, CDR2 FQGNSA, per germline. This chain's CDR3 is CASSLAGVNTEAFF. The CDR3 bases are TGTGCCAGCAGCTTAGCTGGGGTGAACACTGAAGCTTTCTTT.

The chain recombines TRBV4-1 with TRBJ1-5, with a weak D call TRBD1 (5 bases). The CDR3 spans 13 residues. V lost 4 bases, J lost 9 bases, and 13 bases lay in between. Germline CDR1 reads MGHRA; CDR2 reads YSYEKL. The CDR3 nucleotides read TGCGCCAGCAGCCCCGAGGGGCCCGTGCCCCAGCATTTT. Amino acid sequence: CASSPEGPVPQHF.

The rearrangement links TRBV5-1 to TRBJ1-3; D perhaps matches TRBD1 (5 bases). Germline V lookup: CDR1 SGHRS, CDR2 YFSETQ. The CDR3 covers 14 residues. The V end was cut by 3 bases, the J end by 4 bases, with 11 bases between. CDR3 region: CASSSGGAGNTIYF. In DNA, the CDR3 is TGCGCCAGCAGCTCCGGGGGAGCAGGAAACACCATATATTTT. The full variable domain, with the rest looked up from reference TRBV5-1 and TRBJ1-3, is KAGVTQTPRYLIKTRGQQVTLSCSPISGHRSVSWYQQTPGQGLQFLFEYFSETQRNKGNFPGRFSGRQFSNSRSEMNVSTLELGDSALYLCASSSGGAGNTIYFGEGSWLTVV.

The V gene is TRBV27, the J gene TRBJ1-2, with D possibly matching TRBD1 (5 bases). The germline V gene has CDR1 MNHEY and CDR2 SMNVEV (reference sequence). This CDR3 spans 11 amino acids. The ends were cut back, 5 bases at V and 7 bases at J, with 8 bases in the middle. The CDR3 DNA reads TGTGCCAGCAGTAGCGGGGGTGGCTACACCTTC. Amino acids: CASSSGGGYTF.

V is TRBV15 and J is TRBJ1-2, with TRBD1 matching over 7 bases. This CDR3 has 14 residues. CDR1 and CDR2 from the germline V gene are LNHNV and YYDKDF (reference sequence). V gave up 0 bases and J gave up 5 bases; unmatched junction bases: 3. The CDR3 DNA follows: TGTGCCACCAGCAGAGATACGGGACAGTATGGCTACACCTTC. Translating gives CATSRDTGQYGYTF.

The rearrangement links TRBV5-8 to TRBJ1-5; 7 bases are shared with TRBD1. The CDR3 consists of 15 residues. J lost 3 bases, V lost 4 bases, and 7 bases had no gene match. Germline loops: CDR1 SGHTS, CDR2 YDEGEE. The CDR3, as DNA: TGTGCCAGCAGCGCAAGGACAGGCAACAATCAGCCCCAGCATTTT. Translated: CASSARTGNNQPQHF.

This rearrangement joins TRBV3-1 (or the pseudogene TRBV3-2) to TRBJ1-4, with D hard to call. This CDR3 contains 14 residues. Trimming shortened V by 0 bases and J by 10 bases, and 12 bases separated the two germline ends. In germline, CDR1 is LGHDT, CDR2 YNNKEL (reference sequence). The chain's CDR3 is CASSQDGHLLKLFF. The CDR3 region has the DNA TGTGCCAGCAGCCAAGATGGGCACCTCTTAAAACTGTTTTTT.